These 16 T cell receptor beta chains originate from one sample sequenced in a study of T cells in Graves' hyperthyroidism and ophthalmopathy. Amplified TCR beta CDR3 regions came from RNA transcripts. HTBI primers were used for first-round RT-PCR of the TCR CDR3. TCRdb reprocessed the multiplex PCR reads with MiXCR, giving one entry per CDR3 protein. The top ten clones hold about 31% of a sample with more than 150,000 distinct CDR3 sequences, approximately 15% of them seen once. The specimen was blood. Every receptor here comes from a woman aged 50 to 60 with Graves' hyperthyroidism.

This chain joins TRBV6-1 and TRBJ2-3; 8 bases fit TRBD1. V was clipped by 8 bases and J by 0 bases; unmatched bases: 13. The length of the CDR3 is 17 residues. Germline V gene data show CDR1 as MNHNS and CDR2 as SASEGT. The CDR3 region has the DNA TGTGCCAGCGGCGACAGGGGCTACTTCTCTAGCACAGATACGCAGTATTTT. Its translation is CASGDRGYFSSTDTQYF.

The sample holds a few counts of this clonotype. V is TRBV27 and J is TRBJ1-5; D unresolved. Trimming stripped 7 bases from V and 2 bases from J, with 12 bases between. This CDR3 is built from 14 residues. Germline loops: CDR1 MNHEY, CDR2 SMNVEV (reference sequence). CDR3 sequence: CASKNSRGNQPQHF. The CDR3 nucleotides are TGTGCCAGCAAGAATAGCCGTGGCAATCAGCCCCAGCATTTT.

This clonotype was recorded a few times. The V gene is TRBV9, the J gene TRBJ1-2; 8 bases agree with TRBD1. Germline V gives CDR1 SGDLS, CDR2 YYNGEE. CDR3 size: 16 residues. V was clipped by 0 bases and J by 0 bases; unmatched bases: 4. The chain's CDR3 is CASSVAGTGPNYGYTF. The CDR3 DNA reads as TGTGCCAGCAGCGTAGCGGGGACAGGACCTAACTATGGCTACACCTTC.

This clonotype was counted a few times. The V and J genes are TRBV20-1 and TRBJ1-5; perhaps TRBD1 as D (5 bases). Germline V gives CDR1 DFQATT, CDR2 SNEGSKA (reference sequence). Trimming shortened V by 0 bases and J by 3 bases, and 18 bases separated the two germline ends. CDR3 length: 17 amino acids. The CDR3 protein is CSARDSGGEGNNQPQHF. The CDR3 DNA sequence: TGCAGTGCTAGAGACTCGGGGGGGGAGGGTAACAATCAGCCCCAGCATTTT.

This clonotype was counted ten times or more. This chain connects TRBV6-5 to TRBJ1-2; 8 nucleotides agree with TRBD1. Germline CDR1 is MNHEY and CDR2 is SVGAGI. V lost 0 bases and J lost 6; bases outside the gene matches: 6. The CDR3 is made up of 15 amino acids. CDR3: CASSYSLTGVNGYTF. In DNA form, the CDR3 reads TGTGCCAGCAGTTACTCCTTGACAGGGGTAAATGGCTACACCTTC.

This clonotype has just a few counts. The chain employs TRBV6-2 or TRBV6-3 and TRBJ1-1; D ambiguous. The CDR3 totals 14 residues. CDR1 is MNHEY and CDR2 is SVGEGT in the germline V gene. V was pared by 0 bases and J by 6 bases, with 11 bases between. CDR3: CASSYSNFKAEAFF. The CDR3 nucleotides read TGTGCCAGCAGTTACTCGAATTTCAAAGCTGAAGCTTTCTTT.

This chain links TRBV6-1 with TRBJ2-7, with 9 bases matching TRBD2. Germline lookup yields CDR1 MNHNS and CDR2 SASEGT. Germline trimming cut 6 bases from V and 7 bases from J; bases unmatched to any gene: 19. This CDR3 comprises 17 residues. The CDR3: CASSSLGLGGGAREQYF. CDR3 bases: TGTGCCAGCAGCTCGCTTGGCTTGGGCGGGGGGGCGAGGGAGCAGTACTTC.

In regard to this clonotype: A much larger clone differs by one base, so this may be a read error. CDR3 coding DNA: TGTGCCACCAGTGACCCCCTGAGTCAGCCCCAGCATTTT. Protein product: CATSDPLSQPQHF. This rearrangement joins TRBV24-1 to TRBJ1-5; D uncertain. Germline values: CDR1 KGHDR, CDR2 SFDVKD. V shed 4 bases and J shed 6 bases, with 9 bases lying between them. CDR3 length: 13 residues.

Ten or more counts support this clonotype. This chain connects TRBV6-1 to TRBJ2-7; D gene uncertain. The V end was cut by 4 bases, the J end by 5 bases, with 12 bases between. Germline lookup yields CDR1 MNHNS and CDR2 SASEGT. The CDR3 totals 13 residues. In nucleotides, the CDR3 is TGTGCCAGCAGTGTAGTCAGGCCCAACGAGCAGTACTTC. It codes for CASSVVRPNEQYF.

There are many counts of this clonotype. The rearrangement joins TRBV19 to TRBJ2-7; D may be TRBD1 or TRBD2 (6 bases each). V shed 10 bases and J shed 0 bases, with 13 bases lying between them. The germline CDR1 and CDR2 sequences are LNHDA and SQIVND (reference sequence). The CDR3 is 13 residues long. DNA for the CDR3: TGTGCCACCGCGGGACACCTCTCCTACGAGCAGTACTTC. This codes for CATAGHLSYEQYF.

The table lists this clonotype with many counts. CDR3 residues: CASSLDGGYTDTQYF. As DNA, the CDR3 is TGCGCCAGCAGCTTGGATGGCGGATACACAGATACGCAGTATTTT. The rearrangement uses TRBV5-1 and TRBJ2-3; D gene unclear. Germline CDR1 is SGHRS and CDR2 is YFSETQ. Between the trimmed V and J ends, which lost 0 bases and 2 bases, there was a span of 10 bases. This CDR3 contains 15 residues.

This clonotype was observed many times. The J gene is TRBJ2-1, the V gene TRBV6-1; D gene unclear. The V end was cut by 1 base, the J end by 0 bases, with 19 bases between. The CDR3 has 19 residues. The V gene's germline CDR1 is MNHNS and CDR2 SASEGT. The DNA of the CDR3 is TGTGCCAGCAGTGAAGAAGGTGTGCCCGGGCTCAGCTCCTACAATGAGCAGTTCTTC. Protein: CASSEEGVPGLSSYNEQFF.

This clonotype was recorded many times. The genes are TRBV6-1 and TRBJ2-7; D may be TRBD2 (5 bases). With 5 bases removed from V and 7 bases from J, the gap between germline ends came to 21 bases. CDR1 and CDR2 from the germline V gene are MNHNS and SASEGT. The CDR3 loop spans 15 amino acids. For the CDR3, the DNA is TGTGCCAGCAGTTCCCCCCATGTCCGTAGAGGGGAGCAGTACTTC. Translation gives CASSSPHVRRGEQYF.

This clonotype came up many times. V gene TRBV6-1 combines with J gene TRBJ2-5, with 11 bases lining up with TRBD2. J lost 5 bases, V lost 0 bases, and 11 bases had no gene match. The germline V gene has CDR1 MNHNS and CDR2 SASEGT. The CDR3 consists of 18 residues. As DNA, the CDR3 is TGTGCCAGCAGTGAAGCGACTTGGACTAGCGGGCCGCAGGAGACCCAGTACTTC. As protein: CASSEATWTSGPQETQYF.

This clonotype was recorded many times. The chain uses TRBV29-1 and TRBJ2-1, with 8 bases matching TRBD2. J lost 7 bases, V lost 6 bases, and 8 bases had no gene match. Germline V CDR1 and CDR2: SQVTM, ANQGSEA. The CDR3 loop spans 13 amino acids. The CDR3 loop reads CSVRGGRRNEQFF. CDR3 DNA: TGCAGCGTACGGGGGGGCCGGAGGAATGAGCAGTTCTTC.

This clonotype was found many times. The chain couples TRBV19 to TRBJ2-1; D is perhaps TRBD1 (5 bases). V was trimmed by 6 bases and J by 4 bases, leaving 13 bases between them. The germline V gene encodes CDR1 LNHDA and CDR2 SQIVND (reference sequence). This CDR3 spans 14 amino acids. The CDR3 protein is CASRGSGQYNEQFF. The CDR3 bases are TGTGCCAGTAGGGGGTCAGGGCAGTACAATGAGCAGTTCTTC. The entire variable domain, with the rest obtained from reference TRBV19 and TRBJ2-1, is as follows: DGGITQSPKYLFRKEGQNVTLSCEQNLNHDAMYWYRQDPGQGLRLIYYSQIVNDFQKGDIAEGYSVSREKKESFPLTVTSAQKNPTAFYLCASRGSGQYNEQFFGPGTRLTVL.